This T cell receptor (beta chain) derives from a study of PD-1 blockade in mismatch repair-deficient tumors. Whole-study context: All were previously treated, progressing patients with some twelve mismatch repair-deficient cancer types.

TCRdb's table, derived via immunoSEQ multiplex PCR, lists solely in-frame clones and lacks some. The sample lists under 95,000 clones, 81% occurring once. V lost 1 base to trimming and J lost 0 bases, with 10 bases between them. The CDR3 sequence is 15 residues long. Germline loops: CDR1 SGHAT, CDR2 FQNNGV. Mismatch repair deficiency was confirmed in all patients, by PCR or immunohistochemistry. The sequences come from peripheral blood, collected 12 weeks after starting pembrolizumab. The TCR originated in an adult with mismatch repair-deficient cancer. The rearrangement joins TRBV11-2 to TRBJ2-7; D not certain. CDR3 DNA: TGTGCCAGCAGCTTAGCTGGCGAGAGCTCCTACGAGCAGTACTTC. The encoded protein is CASSLAGESSYEQYF.